A single sample gave rise to the 22 T cell receptor beta chains below, sequenced in a study of Ad26.COV2.S vaccination and SARS-CoV-2 variants. Specified treatment: around 19 received Ad26.COV2.S at low or high dose, single or two shots; roughly five received placebo; per-sample allocation not given. Repertoires come from day 63 after the first vaccine or placebo injection. The assay was immunoSEQ multiplex PCR, and TCRdb's table has in-frame clones only and misses some. The sample comprises hundreds of thousands of clones, more than 75% of which are singletons, and around 3.6% rests with the top ten. Sequenced here: peripheral blood, sampled in a trial of Ad26.COV2.S vaccine versus placebo. These receptors all come from a person aged 18 to 65 who received the Ad26.COV2.S COVID-19 vaccine or a placebo.

This chain joins TRBV7-6 and TRBJ2-3, with TRBD2 matching 11 bases. CDR3 length: 17 amino acids. Germline V gene sequence: CDR1 SGHVS, CDR2 FNYEAQ. With 5 bases clipped from V and 3 bases from J, the junction kept 10 bases outside the gene matches. Here the CDR3 DNA reads TGTGCCAGCAGCGTTACCGGGACTAGCGGTAAAACAGATACGCAGTATTTT. It specifies CASSVTGTSGKTDTQYF.

This clone is a singleton in its sample. The chain employs TRBV7-9 and TRBJ2-3; D gene ambiguous. The length of the CDR3 is 15 residues. Trimming left V 9 bases short and J 3 bases short, with 19 bases between. Germline V CDR1 and CDR2: SEHNR, FQNEAQ (reference sequence). DNA for the CDR3: TGTGCCAGGACGAGCATAACCAGGCATACAGATACGCAGTATTTT. Protein: CARTSITRHTDTQYF.

This rearrangement joins TRBV4-3 to TRBJ2-6; no clear D. The germline V and J ends were trimmed by 2 bases and 4 bases, with 15 bases remaining between them. The CDR3 has 17 amino acids. Germline V CDR1 and CDR2: LGHNA, YSLEER. This CDR3 is CASSQRHISPGANVLTF. DNA for the CDR3: TGCGCCAGCAGCCAAAGGCATATTTCTCCAGGGGCCAACGTCCTGACTTTC.

This clone came up once. The gene calls are TRBV19 and TRBJ1-2; TRBD1 agrees at 7 bases. Trimming at V came to 9 bases and at J to 1 base, leaving 14 bases not matched to a gene. CDR3 length: 16 residues. CDR1 LNHDA and CDR2 SQIVND come from the germline V gene (reference sequence). CDR3 loop: CASRAIDQGGNYGYTF. The CDR3 DNA reads as TGTGCCAGCAGGGCGATAGACCAGGGGGGTAACTATGGCTACACCTTC.

The chain joins TRBV24-1 to TRBJ2-2; no reliable D call. CDR1 and CDR2 from the germline V gene are KGHDR and SFDVKD. The CDR3 covers 14 residues. The V end lost 3 bases, the J end lost 5 bases, and 9 bases lay between the germline ends. The CDR3 sequence: CATSDNAWTGELFF. The CDR3 region has the DNA TGTGCCACCAGTGATAACGCGTGGACCGGGGAGCTGTTTTTT.

The genes are TRBV2 and TRBJ1-2; D gene unclear. The V gene's germline CDR1 is SNHLY and CDR2 FYNNEI. The CDR3 contains 14 residues. V lost 4 bases and J lost 4, with 13 bases in between. This CDR3 is CASSATRGFYGYTF. CDR3 sequence (DNA): TGTGCCAGCAGTGCGACAAGAGGATTCTATGGCTACACCTTC.

This clone was detected only once. The chain combines TRBV10-3 with TRBJ1-1; no clear D gene. This CDR3 region has 14 residues. Germline V gene sequence: CDR1 ENHRY, CDR2 SYGVKD. V was pared by 2 bases and J by 5 bases, with 12 bases between. The CDR3, as DNA: TGTGCCATCAGTGAGGCAGGCCGAGGGACTGAAGCTTTCTTT. It specifies CAISEAGRGTEAFF.

The V gene is TRBV10-3, the J gene TRBJ1-2; the match to TRBD1 covers 9 bases. Germline CDR1 ENHRY, CDR2 SYGVKD. The junction had 16 bases not matched to a gene; V was cut back by 10 bases and J by 4 bases. The CDR3 loop spans 16 amino acids. CDR3: CASEPGQGSIVYGYTF. In nucleotides, the CDR3 is TGTGCCAGCGAACCGGGACAGGGCTCGATAGTCTATGGCTACACCTTC.

Worth noting for this clone: Other DNA variants within this sample encode the same CDR3. The chain recombines TRBV30 with TRBJ1-3, with D possibly TRBD1 on 5 matching bases. Trimming took off 1 base at V and 1 base at J, with 5 bases between the two ends. Germline lookup yields CDR1 GTSNPN and CDR2 SVGIG (reference sequence). The CDR3 is 13 residues long. CDR3 amino acids: CAWSEGSGNTIYF. In DNA, the CDR3 is TGTGCCTGGAGTGAGGGGTCTGGAAACACCATATATTTT. Together with reference TRBV30 and TRBJ1-3, the CDR3 gives the full variable domain: SQTIHQWPATLVQPVGSPLSLECTVEGTSNPNLYWYRQAAGRGLQLLFYSVGIGQISSEVPQNLSASRPQDRQFILSSKKLLLSDSGFYLCAWSEGSGNTIYFGEGSWLTVV.

This sequence joins TRBV3-1 (or the pseudogene TRBV3-2) and TRBJ1-1; tentative D call: TRBD1 (6 bases). This CDR3 has 15 amino acids. V lost 4 bases, J lost 1 base, and 13 bases lay in between. Germline lookup yields CDR1 LGHDT and CDR2 YNNKEL (reference sequence). The CDR3 DNA reads TGTGCCAGCAGCCGGTCGGACAGAGAGAACACTGAAGCTTTCTTT. Amino acid sequence: CASSRSDRENTEAFF.

The genes are TRBV29-1 and TRBJ2-1; TRBD2 aligns across 7 bases. Losses at the gene ends were 7 bases for V and 2 bases for J; bases not matched to a gene: 5. Per the germline V gene, CDR1 is SQVTM and CDR2 is ANQGSEA. The CDR3 spans 13 residues. The CDR3 protein is CSDYGLAYNEQFF. Written as DNA, the CDR3 is TGCAGCGACTACGGACTAGCCTACAATGAGCAGTTCTTC.

This sequence joins TRBV2 and TRBJ2-7; 9 nucleotides align to TRBD2. The CDR3 extends over 20 amino acids. Per the germline V gene, CDR1 is SNHLY and CDR2 is FYNNEI. V shed 6 bases, J shed 3 bases, and the junction held 24 bases outside the gene matches. Here the CDR3 DNA reads TGTGCCAGCAGGGCTAGAGAATCCGGGACTAGCTACATCCTCTTCTACGAGCAGTACTTC. Its protein product is CASRARESGTSYILFYEQYF.

The rearrangement joins TRBV7-8 to TRBJ2-1; the D is unclear. This CDR3 region has 15 residues. Germline lookup yields CDR1 SGHVS and CDR2 FQNEAQ. V was clipped by 1 base and J by 0 bases, with 7 bases between them. CDR3 nucleotides: TGTGCCAGCAGCTTAGACCTCTCCTCCTACAATGAGCAGTTCTTC. Its protein is CASSLDLSSYNEQFF.

Only one count was recorded for this clone. The chain combines TRBV11-2 with TRBJ1-1; D not resolved. Germline-derived CDR1 and CDR2 are SGHAT and FQNNGV. This CDR3 has 13 amino acids. V gave up 2 bases and J gave up 7 bases, with 11 bases separating them. CDR3 region: CASSLSRSFEAFF. The CDR3 DNA sequence: TGTGCCAGCAGCTTATCCCGCTCGTTTGAAGCTTTCTTT. Full variable domain (outside the CDR3, taken from reference TRBV11-2 and TRBJ1-1): EAGVAQSPRYKIIEKRQSVAFWCNPISGHATLYWYQQILGQGPKLLIQFQNNGVVDDSQLPKDRFSAERLKGVDSTLKIQPAKLEDSAVYLCASSLSRSFEAFFGQGTRLTVV.

This chain links TRBV19 with TRBJ1-1; 11 bases match TRBD1. Germline-derived CDR1 and CDR2 are LNHDA and SQIVND (reference sequence). The trim removed 5 bases at V and 3 bases at J, leaving 26 bases unmatched. The CDR3 is 22 residues long. In nucleotides, the CDR3 is TGTGCCAGTAGTCCACGGGGACAGGGGGATTTTAGGTCTTGGTCGCTGGACACTGAAGCTTTCTTT. It yields the protein CASSPRGQGDFRSWSLDTEAFF.

The V and J genes are TRBV5-4 and TRBJ2-1; D ambiguous. In germline, CDR1 is SGHNT, CDR2 YYREEE (reference sequence). Trimming left V 0 bases short and J 3 bases short, with 10 bases between. The CDR3 covers 15 residues. This CDR3 reads CASSLDSSNYNEQFF. The CDR3 nucleotides read TGTGCCAGCAGCTTGGACTCTTCTAACTACAATGAGCAGTTCTTC.

The chain is built from TRBV6-1 and TRBJ2-2; D is unresolved. CDR3 length: 14 amino acids. Between the trimmed V and J ends, which lost 0 bases and 5 bases, there was a span of 7 bases. CDR1 MNHNS and CDR2 SASEGT come from the germline V gene. CDR3 coding DNA: TGTGCCAGCAGTGAAGCCAGGCTTACCGGGGAGCTGTTTTTT. Its protein is CASSEARLTGELFF.

The chain uses TRBV6-2 or TRBV6-3 and TRBJ2-1, with TRBD2 matching 10 bases. CDR1 is MNHEY and CDR2 is SVGEGT in the germline V gene. This CDR3 is 17 amino acids long. V lost 2 bases and J lost 1; bases outside the gene matches: 5. CDR3 amino acids: CASSYPSGGLSYNEQFF. DNA for the CDR3: TGTGCCAGCAGTTACCCTAGCGGGGGCCTTTCCTACAATGAGCAGTTCTTC.

This chain links TRBV19 with TRBJ1-1, with a tentative D call TRBD1 (6 bases). This CDR3 is 13 amino acids long. Germline CDR1 LNHDA, CDR2 SQIVND (reference sequence). V lost 5 bases to trimming and J lost 2 bases, with 9 bases between them. CDR3 protein: CASSVTGNTEAFF. As DNA, the CDR3 is TGTGCCAGTAGTGTGACAGGTAACACTGAAGCTTTCTTT.

This chain links TRBV4-1 with TRBJ2-2, with a possible D match to TRBD1 (5 bases). This CDR3 region has 16 residues. Per the germline V gene, CDR1 is MGHRA and CDR2 is YSYEKL. V was trimmed by 2 bases and J by 1 base, leaving 11 bases between them. CDR3 sequence: CASSQRLQGNTGELFF. The CDR3 DNA follows: TGCGCCAGCAGCCAAAGGTTGCAGGGGAACACCGGGGAGCTGTTTTTT.

This chain links TRBV2 with TRBJ1-1; D is possibly TRBD1 (5 bases). Germline V gene data show CDR1 as SNHLY and CDR2 as FYNNEI. This CDR3 spans 14 amino acids. V was pared by 7 bases and J by 1 base, with 13 bases between. As DNA, the CDR3 is TGTGCCAGCACTGAGGGGTATTGGAACACTGAAGCTTTCTTT. This gives the protein CASTEGYWNTEAFF.

The chain has TRBV15 and TRBJ2-3, with D uncertain. This CDR3 is 15 amino acids long. Trimming cost V 0 bases and J 0 bases, with 7 bases left between them. Germline V gene sequence: CDR1 LNHNV, CDR2 YYDKDF (reference sequence). In DNA form, the CDR3 reads TGTGCCACCAGCAGAGATAGGAGCAGCACAGATACGCAGTATTTT. Residues: CATSRDRSSTDTQYF. Full variable domain (outside the CDR3, taken from reference TRBV15 and TRBJ2-3): DAMVIQNPRYQVTQFGKPVTLSCSQTLNHNVMYWYQQKSSQAPKLLFHYYDKDFNNEADTPDNFQSRRPNTSFCFLDIRSPGLGDTAMYLCATSRDRSSTDTQYFGPGTRLTVL.